This T cell receptor beta chain came from a study of control samples from healthy donors and cancer patients. Germline V gene lookup returns CDR1 GTSNPN and CDR2 SVGIG (reference sequence). V dropped 3 bases and J dropped 4 bases, with 18 bases sitting between them. CDR3 length: 15 amino acids. Sequencing was performed with immunoSEQ multiplex PCR; in TCRdb, only in-frame clones are kept and a portion is missing. The sample gives around 58,000 clones, approximately 95% of which show up once; around 1% is in the top ten. The sequenced material came from blood. The sequence was obtained from a woman between 18 and 29 years old in good health. The chain joins TRBV30 to TRBJ1-1; possible D gene TRBD1, 6 bases. CDR3 DNA sequence: TGTGCCTGGAGCGCGGGTTTACAGGGAATCACTGAAGCTTTCTTT. Its protein product is CAWSAGLQGITEAFF.